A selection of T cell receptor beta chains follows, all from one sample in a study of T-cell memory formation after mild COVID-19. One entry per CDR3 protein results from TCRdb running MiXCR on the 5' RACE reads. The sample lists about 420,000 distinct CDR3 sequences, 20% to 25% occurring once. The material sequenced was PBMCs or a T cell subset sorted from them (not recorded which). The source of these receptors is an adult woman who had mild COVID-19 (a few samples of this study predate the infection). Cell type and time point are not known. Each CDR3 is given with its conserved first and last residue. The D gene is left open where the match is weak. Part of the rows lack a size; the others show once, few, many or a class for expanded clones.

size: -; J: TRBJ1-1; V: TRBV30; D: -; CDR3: CAWSRGTIEAFF; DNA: TGTGCCTGGAGTCGAGGGACGATTGAAGCTTTCTTT
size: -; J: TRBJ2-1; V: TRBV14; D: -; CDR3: CASSQARGGGDEQFF; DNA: TGTGCCAGCAGCCAAGCTAGGGGGGGCGGCGATGAGCAGTTCTTC
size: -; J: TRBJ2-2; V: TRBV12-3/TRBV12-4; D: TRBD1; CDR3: CASSSTGQGYTGELFF; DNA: TGTGCCAGCAGTTCTACGGGACAGGGGTACACCGGGGAGCTGTTTTTT
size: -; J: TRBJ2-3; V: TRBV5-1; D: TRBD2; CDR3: CASSWRLAPSGADTQYF; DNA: TGCGCCAGCAGCTGGAGACTAGCACCCAGTGGAGCCGATACGCAGTATTTT
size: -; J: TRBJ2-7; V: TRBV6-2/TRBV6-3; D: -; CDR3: CASSQPGLGGYEQYF; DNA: TGTGCCAGCAGTCAACCGGGACTCGGAGGCTACGAGCAGTACTTC
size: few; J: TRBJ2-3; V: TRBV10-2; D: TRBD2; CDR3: CASTGRGLAGGLGTDTQYF; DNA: TGCGCCAGCACCGGCAGGGGACTAGCGGGAGGGCTGGGCACAGATACGCAGTATTTT
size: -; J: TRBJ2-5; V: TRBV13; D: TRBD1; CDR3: CASSRRDRALAQYF; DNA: TGTGCCAGCAGCCGACGGGACAGGGCCCTGGCCCAGTACTTC
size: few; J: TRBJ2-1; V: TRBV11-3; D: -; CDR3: CASSLGGPWNEQFF; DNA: TGTGCCAGCAGCTTAGGCGGGCCATGGAATGAGCAGTTCTTC
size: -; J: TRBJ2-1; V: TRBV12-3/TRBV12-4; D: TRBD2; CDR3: CASSSSSGSNEQFF; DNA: TGTGCCAGCAGCTCGTCTAGCGGGAGCAATGAGCAGTTCTTC
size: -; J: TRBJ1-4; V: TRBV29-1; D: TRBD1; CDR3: CSVEPAQRQGMEKLFF; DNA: TGCAGCGTTGAACCCGCCCAAAGACAGGGAATGGAAAAACTGTTTTTT
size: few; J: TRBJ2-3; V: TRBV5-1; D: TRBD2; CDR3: CASSYLSGGAADTQYF; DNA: TGCGCCAGCAGCTACCTTAGCGGGGGGGCCGCAGATACGCAGTATTTT
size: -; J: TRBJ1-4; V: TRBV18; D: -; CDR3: CASSPRRDEKLFF; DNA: TGTGCCAGCTCCCCCCGGCGAGATGAAAAACTGTTTTTT
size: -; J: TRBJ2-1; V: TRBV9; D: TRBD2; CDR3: CASSVPKSGVTHNEQFF; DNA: TGTGCCAGCAGCGTCCCCAAGAGCGGGGTTACCCACAATGAGCAGTTCTTC
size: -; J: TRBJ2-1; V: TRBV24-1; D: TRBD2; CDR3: CATSGREGSYNEQFF; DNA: TGTGCCACCAGTGGGCGGGAGGGGTCCTACAATGAGCAGTTCTTC
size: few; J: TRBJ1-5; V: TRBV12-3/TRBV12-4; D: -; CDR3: CASSKQGYSNQPQHF; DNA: TGTGCCAGCAGCAAACAGGGTTATAGCAATCAGCCCCAGCATTTT
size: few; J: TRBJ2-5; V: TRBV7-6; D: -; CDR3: CASSFGGRALRREAQYF; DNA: TGTGCCAGCAGCTTCGGGGGCAGGGCTCTCCGAAGAGAAGCCCAGTACTTC
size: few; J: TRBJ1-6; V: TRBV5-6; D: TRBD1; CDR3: CASSAGQSDNSPLHF; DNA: TGTGCCAGCAGCGCGGGACAGTCCGATAATTCACCCCTCCACTTT
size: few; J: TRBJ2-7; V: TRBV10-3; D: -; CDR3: CAISSGSYEQYF; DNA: TGTGCCATCAGCTCAGGGTCCTACGAGCAGTACTTC
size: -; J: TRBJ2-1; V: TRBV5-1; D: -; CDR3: CASSFMMGADEQFF; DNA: TGCGCCAGCAGCTTCATGATGGGGGCGGATGAGCAGTTCTTC
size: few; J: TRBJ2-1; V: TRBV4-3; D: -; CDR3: CASSQGLLDGDEQFF; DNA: TGCGCCAGCAGCCAAGGTCTACTGGATGGCGATGAGCAGTTCTTC
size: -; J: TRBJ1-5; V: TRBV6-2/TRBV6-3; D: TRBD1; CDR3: CASSRTGALNQPQHF; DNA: TGTGCCAGCAGTAGGACAGGGGCGCTCAATCAGCCCCAGCATTTT
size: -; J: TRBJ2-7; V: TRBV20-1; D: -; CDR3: CSANPTVSYEQYF; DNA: TGCAGTGCTAACCCGACAGTTTCCTACGAGCAGTACTTC
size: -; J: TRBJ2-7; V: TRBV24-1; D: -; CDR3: CATSDFQGYEQYF; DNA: TGTGCCACCAGCGATTTTCAGGGCTACGAGCAGTACTTC
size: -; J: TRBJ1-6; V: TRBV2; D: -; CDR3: CASSREEYTPLHF; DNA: TGTGCCAGCAGTCGAGAGGAATATACACCCCTCCACTTT
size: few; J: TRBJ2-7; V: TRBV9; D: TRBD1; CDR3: CASSADGTGLYEQYF; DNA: TGTGCCAGCAGCGCTGATGGGACAGGCTTATACGAGCAGTACTTC
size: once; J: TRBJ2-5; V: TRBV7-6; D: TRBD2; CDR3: CASSSGLAGRGPGRETQYF; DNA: TGTGCCAGCAGCTCGGGACTAGCGGGGCGAGGTCCCGGTCGGGAGACCCAGTACTTC
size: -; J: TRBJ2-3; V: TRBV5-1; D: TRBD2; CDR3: CASSLILAGGSTDTQYF; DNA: TGCGCCAGCAGCTTGATACTAGCGGGAGGAAGCACAGATACGCAGTATTTT
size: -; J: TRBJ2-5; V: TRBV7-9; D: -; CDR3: CASSLEGGTQYF; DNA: TGTGCCAGCAGCTTAGAGGGGGGGACCCAGTACTTC
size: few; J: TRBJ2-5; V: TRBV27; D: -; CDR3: CASSAQGRRETQYF; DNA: TGTGCCAGCAGTGCACAGGGACGGAGGGAGACCCAGTACTTC
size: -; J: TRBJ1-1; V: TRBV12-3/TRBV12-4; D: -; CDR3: CASRLSGVNTEAFF; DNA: TGTGCCAGCAGGCTCTCTGGGGTTAACACTGAAGCTTTCTTT
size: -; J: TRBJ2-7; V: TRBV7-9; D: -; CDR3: CASSLASQGRNSYEQYF; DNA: TGTGCCAGCAGCTTAGCGTCTCAGGGGAGGAATTCGTACGAGCAGTACTTC
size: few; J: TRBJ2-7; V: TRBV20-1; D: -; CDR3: CSARAETYEQYF; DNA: TGCAGTGCTAGAGCTGAGACCTACGAGCAGTACTTC
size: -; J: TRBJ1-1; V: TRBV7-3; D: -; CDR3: CASSSTPQEREAFF; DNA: TGTGCCAGCAGCTCCACTCCCCAGGAACGGGAAGCTTTCTTT
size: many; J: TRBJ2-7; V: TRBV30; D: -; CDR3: CAWSAGQLGYEQYF; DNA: TGTGCCTGGAGTGCCGGACAGTTGGGCTACGAGCAGTACTTC
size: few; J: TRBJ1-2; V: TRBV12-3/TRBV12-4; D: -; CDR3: CASRLGGYTF; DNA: TGTGCCAGCAGGTTGGGTGGCTACACCTTC
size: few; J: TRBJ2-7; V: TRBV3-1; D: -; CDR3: CASRPHGPYEQYF; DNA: TGTGCCAGCAGGCCTCACGGCCCCTACGAGCAGTACTTC
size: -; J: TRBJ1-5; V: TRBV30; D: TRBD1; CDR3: CAWSPGQGANQPQHF; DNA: TGTGCCTGGAGTCCCGGACAGGGGGCAAATCAGCCCCAGCATTTT
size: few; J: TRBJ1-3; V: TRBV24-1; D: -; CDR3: CATSDLPGRNSGNTIYF; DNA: TGTGCCACCAGTGACCTGCCGGGACGGAACTCTGGAAACACCATATATTTT
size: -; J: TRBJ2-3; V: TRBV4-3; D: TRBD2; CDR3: CASSQDRGLAGVSALTQYF; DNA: TGCGCCAGCAGCCAAGATAGAGGCCTAGCGGGAGTCTCCGCGCTTACGCAGTATTTT
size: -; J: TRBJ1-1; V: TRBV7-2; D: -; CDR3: CASSPQTGEEAFF; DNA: TGTGCCAGCAGCCCCCAGACAGGAGAAGAAGCTTTCTTT
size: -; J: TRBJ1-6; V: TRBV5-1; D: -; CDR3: CASSLVGARDSPLHF; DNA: TGCGCCAGCAGCTTGGTAGGGGCTCGGGATTCACCCCTCCACTTT
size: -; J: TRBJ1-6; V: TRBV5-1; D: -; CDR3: CASSLEYRYSPLHF; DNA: TGCGCCAGCAGCTTGGAATACAGATATTCACCCCTCCACTTT
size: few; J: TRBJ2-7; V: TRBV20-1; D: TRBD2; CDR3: CSARDYLAGTYEQYF; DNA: TGCAGTGCTAGAGATTATCTAGCGGGAACTTACGAGCAGTACTTC
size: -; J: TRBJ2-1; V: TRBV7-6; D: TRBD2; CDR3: CASSSSGRRGRDEQFF; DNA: TGTGCCAGCAGCTCGAGCGGGAGGCGAGGTAGAGATGAGCAGTTCTTC
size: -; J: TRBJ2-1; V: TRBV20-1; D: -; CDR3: CSAFPGLNQGAYNEQFF; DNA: TGCAGTGCTTTCCCGGGACTCAACCAAGGGGCCTACAATGAGCAGTTCTTC
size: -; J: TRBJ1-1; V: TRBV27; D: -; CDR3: CASSLSSKGNTEAFF; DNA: TGTGCCAGCAGTTTATCGTCGAAGGGGAACACTGAAGCTTTCTTT
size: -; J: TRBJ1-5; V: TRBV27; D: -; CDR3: CASGPSSSNQPQHF; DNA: TGTGCCAGCGGACCAAGTAGTAGCAATCAGCCCCAGCATTTT
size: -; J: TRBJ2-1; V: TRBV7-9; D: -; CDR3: CASSFRGANNEQFF; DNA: TGTGCCAGCAGCTTTAGGGGGGCAAACAATGAGCAGTTCTTC
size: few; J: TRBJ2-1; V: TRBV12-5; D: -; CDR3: CASGSGTGRSNNEQFF; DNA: TGTGCTAGTGGTTCGGGCACCGGACGGTCCAACAATGAGCAGTTCTTC
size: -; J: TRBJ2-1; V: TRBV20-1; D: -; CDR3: CSARNLGGYYNEQFF; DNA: TGCAGTGCTAGAAATCTGGGCGGGTACTACAATGAGCAGTTCTTC
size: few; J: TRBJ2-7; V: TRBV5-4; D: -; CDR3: CASSSQSYEQYF; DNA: TGTGCCAGCAGCTCGCAGAGCTACGAGCAGTACTTC
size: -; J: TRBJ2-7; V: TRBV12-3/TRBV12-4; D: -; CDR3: CASSPRISYEQYF; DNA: TGTGCCAGCAGCCCCCGAATTTCCTACGAGCAGTACTTC
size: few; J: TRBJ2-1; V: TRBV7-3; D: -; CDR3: CASSQPGRAVNEQFF; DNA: TGTGCCAGCAGCCAACCGGGCAGGGCCGTCAATGAGCAGTTCTTC
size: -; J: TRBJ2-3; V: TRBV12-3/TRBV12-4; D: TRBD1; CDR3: CASSYEGASTDTQYF; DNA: TGTGCCAGCAGTTACGAGGGGGCCTCCACAGATACGCAGTATTTT
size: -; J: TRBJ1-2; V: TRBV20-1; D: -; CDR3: CSARDPQGLRYGYTF; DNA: TGCAGTGCTAGAGACCCCCAGGGGCTCCGGTATGGCTACACCTTC
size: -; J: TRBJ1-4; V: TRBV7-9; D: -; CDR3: CASSLPRGIEDEKLFF; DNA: TGTGCCAGCAGCTTACCGCGGGGGATTGAGGATGAAAAACTGTTTTTT
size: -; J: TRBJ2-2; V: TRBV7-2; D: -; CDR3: CASSILVNGELYF; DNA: TGTGCCAGCAGCATTCTCGTAAATGGGGAGCTGTATTTT
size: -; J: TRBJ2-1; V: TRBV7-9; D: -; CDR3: CASSTIWAFF; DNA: TGTGCCAGCAGCACAATTTGGGCCTTCTTC
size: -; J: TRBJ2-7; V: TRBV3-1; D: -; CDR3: CASSQTHGGHGSYEQYF; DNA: TGTGCCAGCAGCCAAACCCACGGGGGGCACGGCTCCTACGAGCAGTACTTC